The 28 T cell receptor beta chains reported below all come from one sample, sequenced in a study of chemoradiotherapy in HPV16-positive cancers. Data came from immunoSEQ multiplex PCR; TCRdb stores just in-frame clones and leaves some out. The top ten hold roughly 2.5% of the sample, which has more than 9,500 clones, around 90% seen once. Sample acquisition took place from a patient who underwent chemoradiotherapy. Source of these receptors: a human donor with HPV-associated anogenital cancer.

The CDR3 spells CASSNDRNTEAFF. CDR3 DNA: TGCGCCAGCAGCAACGACAGGAACACTGAAGCTTTCTTT. The chain carries TRBV5-1 and TRBJ1-1; TRBD1 might be the D (5 bases). This CDR3 has 13 amino acids. The V gene's germline CDR1 is SGHRS and CDR2 YFSETQ. V was shortened by 4 bases and J by 1 base, with 8 bases between the two germline ends.

V gene TRBV7-9 combines with J gene TRBJ1-6; 7 bases map to TRBD1. The V and J ends lost 5 bases and 9 bases, in that order; junction bases with no gene match: 16. This CDR3 is built from 17 residues. From germline, CDR1 is SEHNR and CDR2 FQNEAQ (reference sequence). As DNA, the CDR3 is TGTGCCAGCAGCACACAAGACAGGGAGGGGATAGGTTCACCCCTCCACTTT. This gives the protein CASSTQDREGIGSPLHF. Full variable domain (missing parts from reference TRBV7-9 and TRBJ1-6): DTGVSQNPRHKITKRGQNVTFRCDPISEHNRLYWYRQTLGQGPEFLTYFQNEAQLEKSRLLSDRFSAERPKGSFSTLEIQRTEQGDSAMYLCASSTQDREGIGSPLHFGNGTRLTVT.

This sequence joins TRBV7-9 and TRBJ2-3, with 8 bases aligning to TRBD2. The CDR3 is made up of 16 amino acids. Germline V gives CDR1 SEHNR, CDR2 FQNEAQ (reference sequence). Trimming removed 5 bases from V and 2 bases from J; junction bases left unmatched: 9. This CDR3 reads CASSPLAGGVTDTQYF. Written as DNA, the CDR3 is TGTGCCAGCAGCCCGTTGGCGGGGGGCGTCACAGATACGCAGTATTTT. The variable domain in full, with the rest retrieved from reference TRBV7-9 and TRBJ2-3, is DTGVSQNPRHKITKRGQNVTFRCDPISEHNRLYWYRQTLGQGPEFLTYFQNEAQLEKSRLLSDRFSAERPKGSFSTLEIQRTEQGDSAMYLCASSPLAGGVTDTQYFGPGTRLTVL.

The chain uses TRBV25-1 and TRBJ2-3; TRBD2 agrees at 11 bases. CDR3 length: 15 amino acids. V trimming: 4 bases; J trimming: 5 bases; junction bases outside the gene matches: 5. Germline CDR1 MGHDK, CDR2 SYGVNS. CDR3 nucleotides: TGTGCCAGCAGTGGGCCCGGGACTAGCGGAGATACGCAGTATTTT. Protein product: CASSGPGTSGDTQYF.

This clone has only one observation. The chain employs TRBV30 and TRBJ1-1, with 7 bases aligning to TRBD1. There are 13 residues in the CDR3. Unmatched junction bases numbered 4, after V lost 2 bases and J lost 4 bases. Germline V gene data show CDR1 as GTSNPN and CDR2 as SVGIG (reference sequence). CDR3 sequence: CAWSPRGATEAFF. The DNA of the CDR3 is TGTGCCTGGAGTCCCAGGGGGGCCACTGAAGCTTTCTTT.

V is TRBV2 and J is TRBJ2-3; 10 bases fit TRBD2. Germline V gene data show CDR1 as SNHLY and CDR2 as FYNNEI. Trimming removed 2 bases from V and 1 base from J; junction bases left unmatched: 3. This CDR3 has 16 amino acids. CDR3 protein: CASSELAGDRTDTQYF. DNA for the CDR3: TGTGCCAGCAGTGAACTAGCGGGAGATCGCACAGATACGCAGTATTTT.

The V call is TRBV25-1, the J call TRBJ2-5; 9 nucleotides align to TRBD1. Germline CDR1 MGHDK, CDR2 SYGVNS. There are 17 residues in the CDR3. Unmatched junction bases numbered 12, after V lost 2 bases and J lost 5 bases. The CDR3 DNA is TGTGCCAGCAGTGAAGCAACACAGGGGGCGTCTTTCGAGACCCAGTACTTC. Protein sequence: CASSEATQGASFETQYF.

This rearrangement joins TRBV5-1 to TRBJ1-1, with D possibly TRBD1 on 6 matching bases. CDR1 is SGHRS and CDR2 is YFSETQ in the germline V gene. The V end lost 4 bases, the J end lost 4 bases, and 14 bases lay between the germline ends. The CDR3 consists of 14 residues. The CDR3 DNA reads as TGCGCCAGCAGCGTCTCGCCGGGGGCCACTGAAGCTTTCTTT. Translated, it gives CASSVSPGATEAFF.

This clone was recorded only once. CDR3 amino acids: CASSLNIGGSPLHF. The CDR3, as DNA: TGTGCCAGTAGTCTAAACATAGGTGGTTCACCCCTCCACTTT. This chain uses TRBV19 with TRBJ1-6, with D uncertain. The CDR3 is 14 residues long. Per the germline V gene, CDR1 is LNHDA and CDR2 is SQIVND (reference sequence). V lost 5 bases, J lost 9 bases, and 14 bases lay in between.

The V call is TRBV6-5, the J call TRBJ2-3; 10 nucleotides line up with TRBD2. This CDR3 comprises 15 residues. Germline V CDR1 and CDR2: MNHEY, SVGAGI. With V trimmed by 4 bases and J by 3 bases, 4 bases remained unmatched. The CDR3 nucleotides read TGTGCCAGCAGTTTGGTAGCGGGGGGTACAGATACGCAGTATTTT. As protein: CASSLVAGGTDTQYF.

The chain carries TRBV10-3 and TRBJ1-2; TRBD1 is a possible D gene (6 bases). Trimming took 3 bases from V and 8 from J, leaving 19 bases between them. The CDR3 contains 15 residues. Germline V gives CDR1 ENHRY, CDR2 SYGVKD. CDR3 sequence: CAISDSGQSPGGYTF. CDR3 DNA: TGTGCCATCAGTGATTCGGGACAATCACCTGGAGGCTACACCTTC.

The V call is TRBV7-2, the J call TRBJ1-1; D unclear. Germline loops: CDR1 SGHTA, CDR2 FQGNSA. CDR3 length: 13 residues. V was shortened by 6 bases and J by 1 base, with 9 bases between the two germline ends. CDR3 in amino acids: CASRPTRNTEAFF. For the CDR3, the DNA is TGTGCCAGCAGACCCACCCGGAACACTGAAGCTTTCTTT.

CDR3 loop: CASSLGGTNEKLFF. In nucleotides, the CDR3 is TGTGCCAGCAGCTTGGGGGGAACTAATGAAAAACTGTTTTTT. The chain carries TRBV5-4 and TRBJ1-4; D not certain. Germline V gives CDR1 SGHNT, CDR2 YYREEE (reference sequence). There are 14 residues in the CDR3. Trimming pared 0 bases from V and 1 base from J, leaving 4 bases between. The complete variable domain, with remaining parts taken from reference TRBV5-4 and TRBJ1-4, reads ETGVTQSPTHLIKTRGQQVTLRCSSQSGHNTVSWYQQALGQGPQFIFQYYREEENGRGNFPPRFSGLQFPNYSSELNVNALELDDSALYLCASSLGGTNEKLFFGSGTQLSVL.

This chain uses TRBV6-5 with TRBJ1-1; D not resolved. Germline V gene lookup returns CDR1 MNHEY and CDR2 SVGAGI. Trimming left V 6 bases short and J 5 bases short, with 13 bases between. This CDR3 spans 13 amino acids. CDR3 in DNA: TGTGCCAGCAGAAATAGCGGCGGAACTGAAGCTTTCTTT. Translation gives CASRNSGGTEAFF.

The chain joins TRBV6-6 to TRBJ2-5; 8 bases line up with TRBD2. J gave up 8 bases and V 4 bases, and 6 bases lay outside the gene matches. This CDR3 has 13 residues. CDR1 is MNHNY, CDR2 SVGAGI, per germline (reference sequence). CDR3 residues: CASSSETSVTQYF. The CDR3 nucleotides read TGTGCCAGCAGTTCGGAGACTAGCGTTACCCAGTACTTC.

The chain uses TRBV19 and TRBJ1-2; TRBD1 might be the D (6 bases). This CDR3 spans 13 amino acids. Germline V gene data show CDR1 as LNHDA and CDR2 as SQIVND (reference sequence). With 5 bases removed from V and 4 bases from J, the gap between germline ends came to 11 bases. CDR3 sequence reads: CASSSDRFYGYTF. The CDR3 coding sequence is TGTGCCAGTAGTTCCGACAGGTTCTATGGCTACACCTTC.

The chain is built from TRBV5-1 and TRBJ2-7; D not certain. V was cut by 2 bases and J by 6 bases, with 12 bases left in between. The CDR3 is made up of 13 amino acids. Germline lookup yields CDR1 SGHRS and CDR2 YFSETQ. The CDR3 loop is CASSFRLVGEQYF. As DNA, the CDR3 is TGCGCCAGCAGCTTTCGTTTGGTGGGCGAGCAGTACTTC.

The genes are TRBV29-1 and TRBJ2-1, with 15 bases that match TRBD2. The CDR3 sequence is 21 residues long. CDR1 is SQVTM, CDR2 ANQGSEA, per germline. V lost 7 bases and J lost 6; bases outside the gene matches: 25. The CDR3 DNA sequence: TGCAGCGCTGGACAGGGGCGACGCATAGGACTAGCGGGAGGGCGAGGCAATGAGCAGTTCTTC. Translating gives CSAGQGRRIGLAGGRGNEQFF.

This chain links TRBV25-1 with TRBJ2-7; D uncertain. The CDR3 is 14 amino acids. The germline V gene encodes CDR1 MGHDK and CDR2 SYGVNS. The V end lost 3 bases, the J end lost 2 bases, and 11 bases lay between the germline ends. The DNA for the CDR3 is TGTGCCAGCAGTGACTCTGGTAATACCTACGAGCAGTACTTC. It encodes CASSDSGNTYEQYF.

The V gene is TRBV5-1, the J gene TRBJ2-1, with 8 positions matching TRBD1. CDR3 length: 13 amino acids. V was pared by 6 bases and J by 7 bases, with 6 bases of the junction left unmatched. Germline assignment: CDR1 SGHRS and CDR2 YFSETQ. The CDR3 DNA reads as TGCGCCAGCAAACAGGGGGGAGATAATGAGCAGTTCTTC. It is translated as CASKQGGDNEQFF.

This chain links TRBV7-8 with TRBJ1-3; perhaps TRBD1 as D (5 bases). The V end was cut by 7 bases, the J end by 3 bases, with 22 bases between. This CDR3 comprises 17 residues. Germline values: CDR1 SGHVS, CDR2 FQNEAQ. CDR3 in DNA: TGTGCCAGCACGGAAGATATAGGAGGGGCTTATGGAAACACCATATATTTT. Protein product: CASTEDIGGAYGNTIYF.

This clone showed up just once. The CDR3 nucleotides read TGCAGCGTTGGTCGACTAGCGGGAGAACACGAGCAGTACTTC. Amino acids: CSVGRLAGEHEQYF. The chain recombines TRBV29-1 with TRBJ2-7; 12 bases map to TRBD2. Germline V gives CDR1 SQVTM, CDR2 ANQGSEA. CDR3 length: 14 residues. Trimming cost V 4 bases and J 5 bases; bases outside gene matches: 6.

The V call is TRBV9, the J call TRBJ2-1, with D tentatively TRBD2 (6 bases). Germline V gene data show CDR1 as SGDLS and CDR2 as YYNGEE. V was cut by 3 bases and J by 0 bases, with 13 bases left in between. The CDR3 consists of 16 residues. The CDR3 spells CASSARDSRSYNEQFF. CDR3 DNA: TGTGCCAGCAGCGCCCGGGACTCGCGCTCCTACAATGAGCAGTTCTTC.

The rearrangement links TRBV2 to TRBJ2-7, with 7 positions matching TRBD1. Germline V gene lookup returns CDR1 SNHLY and CDR2 FYNNEI. J was trimmed by 4 bases and V by 6 bases; bases with no gene match: 6. The CDR3 is 13 amino acids. The CDR3: CASRPGTEYEQYF. The CDR3 bases are TGTGCCAGCAGACCCGGGACAGAATACGAGCAGTACTTC.

CDR3 DNA sequence: TGTGCCAGCTTAGAGGGATGGGGGCAGAAGGAGACCCAGTACTTC. It codes for CASLEGWGQKETQYF. The V and J genes are TRBV6-6 and TRBJ2-5; possibly TRBD1 for D (6 bases). Germline CDR1 and CDR2: MNHNY and SVGAGI (reference sequence). The CDR3 totals 15 residues. V shed 8 bases and J shed 5 bases, with 21 bases lying between them.

The V and J genes are TRBV5-4 and TRBJ2-3, with TRBD2 matching 13 bases. Per germline, CDR1 SGHNT and CDR2 YYREEE (reference sequence). This CDR3 comprises 17 residues. V gave up 4 bases and J gave up 5 bases; unmatched junction bases: 10. The CDR3 reads CASSPGTSGKIQDTQYF. DNA of the CDR3: TGTGCCAGCAGCCCGGGGACTAGCGGGAAGATTCAAGATACGCAGTATTTT.

The count of this clone is one. The chain recombines TRBV25-1 with TRBJ2-1; D gene uncertain. V lost 3 bases, J lost 4 bases, and 16 bases lay in between. The CDR3 runs to 16 residues. From germline, CDR1 is MGHDK and CDR2 SYGVNS. The CDR3 DNA sequence: TGTGCCAGCAGTGATCAACGGGCTAGTGGATACAATGAGCAGTTCTTC. It encodes CASSDQRASGYNEQFF.

The V and J genes are TRBV5-1 and TRBJ2-2; 8 bases fit TRBD1. The germline V gene has CDR1 SGHRS and CDR2 YFSETQ. J gave up 4 bases and V 5 bases, and 7 bases lay outside the gene matches. This CDR3 has 15 residues. Here the CDR3 DNA reads TGCGCCAGCAGACCGGGACAGGTGGGCACCGGGGAGCTGTTTTTT. It yields the protein CASRPGQVGTGELFF.